A selection of T cell receptor beta chains follows, all from one sample in a study of response to subunit inactivated influenza vaccine. From the RT-PCR reads, TCRdb called clonotypes with MiXCR, one entry per CDR3 protein. The table shows roughly 170,000 distinct CDR3 sequences, with nearly 9.5% occurring only once. Source: non-naive T cells sorted from PBMCs, taken on the day of vaccination. The source is a man aged 45-65 years who received an inactivated influenza vaccine. The CDR3 runs from the conserved cysteine through the conserved F or W. D genes are given only for firm matches. A row's size may be missing; if present it is once, few, many or a size class.

TRBD1,TRBV27,TRBJ1-1,many,TGTGCCAGCCGACCCGACAGGGCGACTGAAGCTTTCTTT,CASRPDRATEAFF
-,TRBV28,TRBJ1-5,-,TGTGCCAGCAGCCTCGGGGGTCCGCTTCCCCAGCATTTT,CASSLGGPLPQHF
-,TRBV7-8,TRBJ2-1,-,TGTGCCAGCAGCTTAGTTTTGTCGGATGCTGAGCAGTTCTTC,CASSLVLSDAEQFF
-,TRBV12-3/TRBV12-4,TRBJ2-3,-,TGTGCCAGCAGTTTAAATCTGCAGTTCACAGATACGCAGTATTTT,CASSLNLQFTDTQYF
-,TRBV20-1,TRBJ2-1,few,TGCAGTGCTAGAGATCACCGCGCGTACGGTGAGCAGTTCTTC,CSARDHRAYGEQFF
-,TRBV5-4,TRBJ2-2,-,TGTGCCAGCAGCTTGGGGGGGCTCGGGACCGGGGAGCTGTTTTTT,CASSLGGLGTGELFF
-,TRBV20-1,TRBJ2-7,-,TGCAGTGCTAGAGATCAGTTAGGCGGTCCGCCGGACTTC,CSARDQLGGPPDF
-,TRBV12-3/TRBV12-4,TRBJ2-7,many,TGTGCCAGCAGTTGGAGCGACTCCGACTACGAGCAGTACTTC,CASSWSDSDYEQYF
TRBD1,TRBV7-9,TRBJ2-7,many,TGTGCCAGCAGCCCGGGACAGACGGATATGTGGCGGCAGTACTTC,CASSPGQTDMWRQYF
TRBD2,TRBV6-1,TRBJ2-7,-,TGTGCCAGCAGTGGTAGCGGGAACTACGAGCAGTACTTC,CASSGSGNYEQYF
-,TRBV6-1,TRBJ1-1,many,TGTGCCAGCAAAACGGGGGCGAATGTAGGAGGTGAAGCTTTCTTT,CASKTGANVGGEAFF
-,TRBV20-1,TRBJ2-5,-,TGCAGTGCTAGAGATGGGGCAGGGGTTGAAGAGACCCAGTACTTC,CSARDGAGVEETQYF
-,TRBV20-1,TRBJ2-2,-,TGCAGTGCTAGATCCAGGGTTGCGACCGGGGAGCTGTTTTTT,CSARSRVATGELFF
-,TRBV7-2,TRBJ1-3,few,TGTGCCAGCAGCAAGGGGCTCCTCCTCTCTGGAAACACCATATATTTT,CASSKGLLLSGNTIYF
TRBD2,TRBV6-2/TRBV6-3,TRBJ2-1,many,TGTGCCAGCAGTTGGGGACTAGCGGGTTACAATGAGCAGTTCTTC,CASSWGLAGYNEQFF
TRBD1,TRBV5-1,TRBJ2-2,few,TGCGCCAGCAGCAAGGACAGGGGGAACGGGGAGCTGTTTTTT,CASSKDRGNGELFF
-,TRBV20-1,TRBJ1-6,few,TGCAGTGTTCGGACGGAGTCTAATTCACCCCTCCACTTT,CSVRTESNSPLHF
TRBD1,TRBV3-1,TRBJ1-5,-,TGTGCCAGCAAGACAGGGGCCCAGCATTTT,CASKTGAQHF
-,TRBV27,TRBJ1-5,many,TGTGCCAGCAGTTCCCAGGGGACAACACTCAATCAGCCCCAGCATTTT,CASSSQGTTLNQPQHF
-,TRBV3-1,TRBJ2-5,few,TGTGCCAGCAGCCTGCGGGGCGGGTTCCAAGAGACCCAGTACTTC,CASSLRGGFQETQYF
-,TRBV24-1,TRBJ2-7,-,TGTGCCACCAGTGATCTGGCTCTTACCTGGGATCCTCCCTACGAGCAGTACTTC,CATSDLALTWDPPYEQYF
-,TRBV27,TRBJ2-1,-,TGTGCCAGCAGTTCGGCTCGGGACCCCACCAATGAGCAGTTCTTC,CASSSARDPTNEQFF
-,TRBV5-4,TRBJ2-7,-,TGTGCCAGCAGCTTGTTGTATTGGTCTGGGACAAACTACGAGCAGTACTTC,CASSLLYWSGTNYEQYF
-,TRBV7-2,TRBJ2-3,few,TGTGCCAGCAGCTTAGCGGAAGTTAGCGTAGATACGCAGTATTTT,CASSLAEVSVDTQYF
TRBD2,TRBV7-3,TRBJ2-1,-,TGTGCCAGCAGCGACAGGACTAGCGCCGTCGGTGAGCAGTTCTTC,CASSDRTSAVGEQFF
-,TRBV18,TRBJ1-6,many,TGTGCCAGCTCGTTAATGAACTCACCCCTCCACTTT,CASSLMNSPLHF
TRBD2,TRBV6-2/TRBV6-3,TRBJ2-3,-,TGTGCCAGCAGACAACTAGCGGGGGGGCCCGGCACAGATACGCAGTATTTT,CASRQLAGGPGTDTQYF
-,TRBV5-6,TRBJ1-2,many,TGTGCCAGCAGCCTACGAACCTCCGGGGGCTATGGCTACACCTTC,CASSLRTSGGYGYTF
-,TRBV11-2,TRBJ2-3,-,TGTGCCAGCAGCAGACAACCTAAAGGGGTCGCAGATACGCAGTATTTT,CASSRQPKGVADTQYF
-,TRBV29-1,TRBJ2-2,many,TGCAGCGTTGTCGGAACGAACACCGGGGAGCTGTTTTTT,CSVVGTNTGELFF
-,TRBV28,TRBJ1-6,-,TGTGCCAGCAGTCTGGTACAGGGTCTTGGCTATAATTCACCCCTCCACTTT,CASSLVQGLGYNSPLHF
-,TRBV4-2,TRBJ2-7,-,TGTGCCAGCAGCTACAACACACAAGGGGTGGTTGACGAGCAGTACTTC,CASSYNTQGVVDEQYF
TRBD1,TRBV27,TRBJ2-5,few,TGTGCCAGCAGACGGACAGGGGGAGAGACCCAGTACTTC,CASRRTGGETQYF
-,TRBV4-3,TRBJ1-2,-,TGCGCCAGCAGCCAGGGCCGCGGCAGAACCTATGGCTACACCTTC,CASSQGRGRTYGYTF
TRBD1,TRBV7-9,TRBJ2-7,many,TGTGCCAGCAGCTCCGGGACAGGGGTTTACGAGCAGTACTTC,CASSSGTGVYEQYF
-,TRBV6-2/TRBV6-3,TRBJ2-1,-,TGTGCCAGCACTCCGGGGGGCGAGCGGGGCCGGAATAAGCAGTTCTTC,CASTPGGERGRNKQFF
-,TRBV20-1,TRBJ2-1,-,TGCAGTGCTAGGGGGGGACCCAATGAGCAGTTCTTC,CSARGGPNEQFF
TRBD2,TRBV28,TRBJ2-3,-,TGTGCCAGCACCACCTGGGGACTAGCGGGAGGGGGGGAAACAGATACGCAGTATTTT,CASTTWGLAGGGETDTQYF
-,TRBV6-2/TRBV6-3,TRBJ1-5,many,TGTGCCAGCAGTCCACAGGGAGGCAATCAGCCCCAGCATTTT,CASSPQGGNQPQHF
TRBD2,TRBV5-6,TRBJ2-1,-,TGTGCCAGCAGCTTGTCCGCGACTAGCGGGGATCATGAGCAGTTCTTC,CASSLSATSGDHEQFF
-,TRBV9,TRBJ1-4,-,TGTGCCAGCAGCCCCCGCGGGTTGACTAATGAAAAACTGTTTTTT,CASSPRGLTNEKLFF
TRBD2,TRBV5-1,TRBJ2-5,few,TGCGCCAGCAGCCCCGGGACTAGCCGAGAGACCCAGTACTTC,CASSPGTSRETQYF
-,TRBV5-1,TRBJ2-7,many,TGCGCCAGCGTCGAGGGTCCTGCCTCCTACGAGCAGTACTTC,CASVEGPASYEQYF
TRBD2,TRBV11-3,TRBJ2-3,-,TGTGCCAGCAGCGCGGGACTAGCGGGGTACTCAGATACGCAGTATTTT,CASSAGLAGYSDTQYF
TRBD1,TRBV11-1,TRBJ1-2,many,TGTGCCAGCAGCCCTTTTCCGCGACAGGGGCTGCCTAACTATGGCTACACCTTC,CASSPFPRQGLPNYGYTF
TRBD1,TRBV7-9,TRBJ1-2,many,TGTGCCAGCAGTCCCGGGACAGAGTTTAGCTATGGCTACACCTTC,CASSPGTEFSYGYTF
TRBD2,TRBV20-1,TRBJ2-1,many,TGCAGTGCTAGCGGGAGGCACAATGAGCAGTTCTTC,CSASGRHNEQFF
-,TRBV4-2,TRBJ2-7,-,TGTGCCAGCAGTCCCCTTCTGACAGCCCTCGAGCAGTACTTC,CASSPLLTALEQYF
-,TRBV5-1,TRBJ1-2,few,TGCGCCAGCAGGGAGTCAGACTATGGCTACACCTTC,CASRESDYGYTF
-,TRBV20-1,TRBJ1-2,-,TGCAGTGCTAGAGAAAGAGGCGCCACCGCTAACTATGGCTACACCTTC,CSARERGATANYGYTF
-,TRBV10-3,TRBJ1-2,-,TGTGCCATCAGTGAGTCAAAGGAGGGCGCCTATGGCTACACCTTC,CAISESKEGAYGYTF